This TCR beta chain was obtained from a study of T-cell memory formation after mild COVID-19. As for the study in general: TCR clusters were largely donor specific.

General study findings and limits: Clones that contracted clustered mainly in CM and EM if CD4+ and in EMRA if CD8+. Pre-infection memory already had some responding clones, implying cross-reactive memory joined.

Concerning this clonotype: Its antigen is currently unknown.

With V trimmed by 10 bases and J by 0 bases, 8 bases remained unmatched. Germline CDR1 SEHNR, CDR2 FQNEAQ (reference sequence). The CDR3 is made up of 16 amino acids. TCR alpha and TCR beta cDNA libraries carrying sample barcodes and UMIs came from 5'RACE with constant-segment primers. TCRdb called the 5' RACE reads again in MiXCR, with one record for every CDR3 protein. Of some 250,000 distinct CDR3 sequences listed, around 17% are singletons. The source material was PBMCs or a T cell subset sorted from them (not recorded which). The receptor comes from a man younger than 35 who had mild COVID-19 (a few samples of this study predate the infection). Cell type and time point are not known. The V call is TRBV7-9, the J call TRBJ2-6; 8 bases are a match to TRBD2. CDR3 region: CAIPGGGASGANVLTF. CDR3 sequence (DNA): TGTGCCATCCCGGGAGGGGGGGCCTCTGGGGCCAACGTCCTGACTTTC.